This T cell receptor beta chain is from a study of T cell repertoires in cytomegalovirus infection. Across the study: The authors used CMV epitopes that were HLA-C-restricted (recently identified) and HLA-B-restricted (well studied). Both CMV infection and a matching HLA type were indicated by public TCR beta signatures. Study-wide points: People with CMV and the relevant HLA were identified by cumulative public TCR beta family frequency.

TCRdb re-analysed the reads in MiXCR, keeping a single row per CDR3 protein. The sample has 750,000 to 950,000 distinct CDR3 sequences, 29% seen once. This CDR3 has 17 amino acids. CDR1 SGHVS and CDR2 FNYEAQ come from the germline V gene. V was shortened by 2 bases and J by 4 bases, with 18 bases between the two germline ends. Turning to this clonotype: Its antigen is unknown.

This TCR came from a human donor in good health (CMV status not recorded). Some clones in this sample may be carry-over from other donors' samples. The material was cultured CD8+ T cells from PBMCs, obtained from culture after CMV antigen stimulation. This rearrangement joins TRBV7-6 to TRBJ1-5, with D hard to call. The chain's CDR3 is CASSLSDFGWDNQPQHF. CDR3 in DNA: TGTGCCAGCAGCTTAAGTGATTTCGGATGGGATAATCAGCCCCAGCATTTT.